A single sample is the source of the 24 T cell receptor beta chains below, sequenced in a study of T cells in Graves' hyperthyroidism and ophthalmopathy. The investigators amplified TCR beta CDR3 regions from RNA transcripts. A first-round RT-PCR of the TCR CDR3 used the HTBI primer set. TCRdb itself ran the multiplex PCR reads through MiXCR, one entry per CDR3 protein. The data show approximately 560,000 distinct CDR3 sequences, 40% to 55% seen once. Sequenced sample: peripheral blood or thyroid tissue (not recorded which). All receptors derive from a woman aged 18-29 years with Graves' hyperthyroidism.

This clonotype was detected only once. The genes are TRBV7-9 and TRBJ1-6, with D uncertain. Trimming left V 4 bases short and J 4 bases short, with 14 bases between. This CDR3 region has 16 residues. Germline CDR1 is SEHNR and CDR2 is FQNEAQ (reference sequence). The CDR3 DNA reads as TGTGCCAGCAGCTCGGACCGAAACGCGTATAATTCACCCCTCCACTTT. It translates to CASSSDRNAYNSPLHF.

The chain couples TRBV19 to TRBJ2-2; 7 nucleotides line up with TRBD1. The V and J ends lost 11 bases and 6 bases, in that order; junction bases with no gene match: 12. Germline V gene data show CDR1 as LNHDA and CDR2 as SQIVND (reference sequence). The CDR3 is 14 amino acids. The CDR3 protein is CAWKRQGTSGELFF. As DNA, the CDR3 is TGTGCCTGGAAACGACAGGGTACCTCCGGGGAGCTGTTTTTT.

The rearrangement joins TRBV15 to TRBJ2-6; D is unclear. The germline V gene has CDR1 LNHNV and CDR2 YYDKDF (reference sequence). The CDR3 runs to 15 residues. V gave up 5 bases and J gave up 0 bases, with 8 bases separating them. The CDR3 DNA reads as TGTGCCACCAGCGGAACGGCCTCTGGGGCCAACGTCCTGACTTTC. Its translation is CATSGTASGANVLTF.

This chain links TRBV12-3 or TRBV12-4 with TRBJ1-1, with no clear D. There are 13 residues in the CDR3. Trimming pared 5 bases from V and 6 bases from J, leaving 13 bases between. The CDR3 loop reads CASSALHVPEAFF. CDR3 in DNA: TGTGCCAGCAGTGCCCTACATGTCCCTGAAGCTTTCTTT.

The chain uses TRBV2 and TRBJ2-5; no clear D gene. Per the germline V gene, CDR1 is SNHLY and CDR2 is FYNNEI. The CDR3 is 13 residues long. The ends were cut back, 6 bases at V and 5 bases at J, with 13 bases in the middle. CDR3 nucleotides: TGTGCCAGCAGCCAACCAGGCTCCGAGACCCAGTACTTC. This gives the protein CASSQPGSETQYF.

The chain uses TRBV19 and TRBJ1-1; 11 positions match TRBD1. This CDR3 is built from 16 residues. Losses at the gene ends were 5 bases for V and 5 bases for J; bases not matched to a gene: 10. In germline, CDR1 is LNHDA, CDR2 SQIVND (reference sequence). The CDR3 nucleotides read TGTGCCAGTAGTCGTACCGGGACAGGGGGTCGGACTGAAGCTTTCTTT. This gives the protein CASSRTGTGGRTEAFF.

A word on this clonotype: One end of the junction is discordant with germline, which a read error may explain. This chain uses TRBV7-9 with TRBJ1-1; D remains ambiguous. Germline CDR1 is SEHNR and CDR2 is FQNEAQ (reference sequence). The CDR3 contains 10 residues. The CDR3 sequence: CVSKGTEAFF. CDR3 nucleotide sequence: TGTGTCAGCAAGGGCACTGAAGCTTTCTTT.

This clonotype was seen a handful of times. The junction does not match germline at one end; this may be a read error. The chain employs TRBV10-3 and TRBJ1-1; D is undetermined. The CDR3 runs 16 residues. Germline-derived CDR1 and CDR2 are ENHRY and SYGVKD. Here the CDR3 DNA reads TGTGCCAGCAGTTTAAGGGTGACGGGTGTGAACACTGAAGCTTTCTTT. As protein: CASSLRVTGVNTEAFF.

The genes are TRBV3-1 and TRBJ2-7; the D is unclear. Trimming removed 3 bases from V and 3 bases from J, with 12 bases in between. Germline V gene data show CDR1 as LGHDT and CDR2 as YNNKEL (reference sequence). This CDR3 region has 14 residues. CDR3 DNA sequence: TGTGCCAGCAGCCACGACTTGGTAGGCTACGAGCAGTACTTC. Its translation: CASSHDLVGYEQYF.

The chain carries TRBV12-3 or TRBV12-4 and TRBJ1-2, with D hard to call. The CDR3 is 13 amino acids. Trimming took off 3 bases at V and 0 bases at J, with 5 bases between the two ends. The CDR3, as DNA: TGTGCCAGCAGTTTGCGGTCTAACTATGGCTACACCTTC. It codes for CASSLRSNYGYTF.

The sample holds many counts of this clonotype. V usage is TRBV7-2 and J usage is TRBJ2-7, with TRBD2 matching over 8 bases. CDR1 is SGHTA, CDR2 FQGNSA, per germline. The length of the CDR3 is 14 residues. The J segment lost 3 bases and the V segment lost 5 bases, leaving 6 bases of the junction unmatched. DNA of the CDR3: TGTGCCAGCAGCACGCTAGCGGGTTACTACGAGCAGTACTTC. Protein: CASSTLAGYYEQYF.

The rearrangement links TRBV20-1 to TRBJ2-2; TRBD2 agrees at 9 bases. J lost 7 bases, V lost 3 bases, and 9 bases had no gene match. Per the germline V gene, CDR1 is DFQATT and CDR2 is SNEGSKA (reference sequence). The CDR3 totals 15 residues. CDR3 loop: CSASTASGISGELFF. The CDR3 nucleotides are TGCAGTGCTAGCACAGCTAGCGGGATTAGCGGGGAGCTGTTTTTT.

The J gene is TRBJ1-6, the V gene TRBV10-3; D gene unclear. CDR1 is ENHRY and CDR2 is SYGVKD in the germline V gene. This CDR3 spans 13 amino acids. Trimming cost V 4 bases and J 8 bases, with 9 bases left between them. The CDR3, as DNA: TGTGCCATCAGTGGGGTCGGTGATTCACCCCTCCACTTT. Protein sequence: CAISGVGDSPLHF.

The chain recombines TRBV2 with TRBJ2-7, with D perhaps matching TRBD2 (5 bases). Trimming left V 7 bases short and J 1 base short, with 8 bases between. The germline V gene encodes CDR1 SNHLY and CDR2 FYNNEI. The CDR3 loop spans 12 amino acids. This CDR3 reads CASKSGSYEQYF. DNA of the CDR3: TGTGCCAGCAAGTCGGGATCCTACGAGCAGTACTTC.

This chain links TRBV9 with TRBJ1-5, with a weak D call TRBD1 (6 bases). With 0 bases removed from V and 3 bases from J, the gap between germline ends came to 10 bases. This CDR3 spans 15 amino acids. CDR1 is SGDLS and CDR2 is YYNGEE in the germline V gene. The CDR3 DNA sequence: TGTGCCAGCAGCGTAGGGGGGGGGCTCAATCAGCCCCAGCATTTT. It encodes CASSVGGGLNQPQHF.

This chain connects TRBV10-3 to TRBJ2-7; TRBD2 matches 8 bases. This CDR3 comprises 15 residues. The germline V gene has CDR1 ENHRY and CDR2 SYGVKD. With 8 bases clipped from V and 4 bases from J, the junction kept 13 bases outside the gene matches. The chain's CDR3 is CAIAEAIGGVYEQYF. CDR3 DNA sequence: TGTGCCATCGCGGAGGCAATCGGGGGGGTGTACGAGCAGTACTTC.

V is TRBV20-1 and J is TRBJ2-7, with D perhaps TRBD2 (5 bases). Deletions cut 5 bases from V and 0 bases from J, with 17 bases between. CDR1 and CDR2 (germline): DFQATT, SNEGSKA (reference sequence). The CDR3 consists of 15 residues. CDR3 loop: CSAPRTLPPSYEQYF. The DNA of the CDR3 is TGCAGTGCTCCCCGGACTCTCCCCCCCTCCTACGAGCAGTACTTC.

This clonotype has just a few counts. The chain combines TRBV7-2 with TRBJ2-7; tentative D call: TRBD1 (5 bases). The CDR3 contains 13 residues. Trimming cost V 5 bases and J 7 bases, with 15 bases left between them. Germline loops: CDR1 SGHTA, CDR2 FQGNSA. The CDR3, as DNA: TGTGCCAGCAGCCAAGGGGCCAGCCGGGAGCAGTACTTC. This encodes CASSQGASREQYF.

This clonotype was recorded a few times. At one of its ends the junction is not consistent with the germline gene, which may arise from a read error. The genes are TRBV7-9 and TRBJ1-1, with a tentative D call TRBD1 (5 bases). CDR1 and CDR2 from the germline V gene are SEHNR and FQNEAQ (reference sequence). This CDR3 has 16 residues. This CDR3 is CASSLAGRGSDADAFF. CDR3 DNA: TGTGCCAGCAGCTTGGCGGGTAGGGGTTCAGATGCTGATGCTTTCTTT.

This clonotype occurred once. The junction does not match germline at one end; this may be a read error. The chain employs TRBV10-1 and TRBJ1-2; maybe TRBD1 (5 bases). Per germline, CDR1 WNHNN and CDR2 SYGVQD (reference sequence). CDR3 length: 12 amino acids. The CDR3 sequence: CASSTVSYGYTF. The CDR3, as DNA: TGTGCTTCCTCGACAGTGAGTTATGGCTACACCTTC.

The J gene is TRBJ1-5, the V gene TRBV24-1, with TRBD1 as a possible D gene (5 bases). V lost 8 bases and J 10 bases, leaving 14 bases between the germline ends. In germline, CDR1 is KGHDR, CDR2 SFDVKD. The CDR3 consists of 12 residues. CDR3 residues: CATNLPGGPQHF. The CDR3 DNA reads TGTGCCACCAACCTCCCGGGGGGTCCCCAGCATTTT.

The chain is built from TRBV29-1 and TRBJ1-2; 7 nucleotides line up with TRBD1. V shed 8 bases, J shed 3 bases, and the junction held 6 bases outside the gene matches. The germline gives CDR1 SQVTM, CDR2 ANQGSEA. This CDR3 has 12 residues. CDR3 DNA sequence: TGCAGCATAACGGGACAGTACTATGGCTACACCTTC. Its protein is CSITGQYYGYTF.

This clonotype showed up many times. V is TRBV2 and J is TRBJ2-7, with D possibly being TRBD2 (6 bases). Germline CDR1 reads SNHLY; CDR2 reads FYNNEI. The length of the CDR3 is 12 residues. Trimming left V 9 bases short and J 5 bases short, with 14 bases between. CDR3 sequence (DNA): TGTGCCAGGGCCGGGACTGGGGACGAGCAGTACTTC. Protein: CARAGTGDEQYF.

This clonotype was observed a few times. The V gene is TRBV7-6, the J gene TRBJ1-4; 7 nucleotides match TRBD1. V lost 5 bases and J lost 5; bases outside the gene matches: 8. In germline, CDR1 is SGHVS, CDR2 FNYEAQ. This CDR3 has 15 amino acids. The CDR3 DNA follows: TGTGCCAGCAGCCCGCCCGGGACAGAAAATGAAAAACTGTTTTTT. It encodes CASSPPGTENEKLFF.